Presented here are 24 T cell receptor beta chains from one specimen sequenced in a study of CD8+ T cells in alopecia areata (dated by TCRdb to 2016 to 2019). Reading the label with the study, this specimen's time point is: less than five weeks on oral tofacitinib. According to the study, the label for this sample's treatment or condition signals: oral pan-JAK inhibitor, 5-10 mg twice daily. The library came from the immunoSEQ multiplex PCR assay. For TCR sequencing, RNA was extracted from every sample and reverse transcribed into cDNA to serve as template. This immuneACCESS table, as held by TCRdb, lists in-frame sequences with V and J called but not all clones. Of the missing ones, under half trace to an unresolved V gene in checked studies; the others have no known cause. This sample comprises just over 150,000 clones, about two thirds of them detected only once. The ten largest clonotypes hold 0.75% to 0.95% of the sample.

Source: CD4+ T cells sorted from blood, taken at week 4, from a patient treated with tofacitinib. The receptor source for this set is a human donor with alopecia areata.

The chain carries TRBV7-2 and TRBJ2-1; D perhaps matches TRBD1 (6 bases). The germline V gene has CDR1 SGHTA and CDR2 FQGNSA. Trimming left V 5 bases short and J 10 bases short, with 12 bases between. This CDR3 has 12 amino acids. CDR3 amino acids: CASSPTGIEQFF. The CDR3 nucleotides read TGTGCCAGCAGCCCGACAGGAATCGAGCAGTTCTTC.

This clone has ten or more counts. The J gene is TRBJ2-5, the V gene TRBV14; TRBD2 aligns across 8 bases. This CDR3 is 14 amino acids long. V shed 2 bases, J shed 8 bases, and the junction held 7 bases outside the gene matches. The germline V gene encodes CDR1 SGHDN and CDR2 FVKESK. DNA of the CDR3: TGTGCCAGCAGCCAAAATCGGCGGGGGGAAACCCAGTACTTC. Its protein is CASSQNRRGETQYF.

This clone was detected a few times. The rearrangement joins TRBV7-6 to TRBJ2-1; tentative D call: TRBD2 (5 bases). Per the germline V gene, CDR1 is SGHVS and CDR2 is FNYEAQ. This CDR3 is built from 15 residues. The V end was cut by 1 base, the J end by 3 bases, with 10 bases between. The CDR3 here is CASSLVGLGYNEQFF. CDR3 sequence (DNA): TGTGCCAGCAGCTTAGTCGGACTGGGCTACAATGAGCAGTTCTTC.

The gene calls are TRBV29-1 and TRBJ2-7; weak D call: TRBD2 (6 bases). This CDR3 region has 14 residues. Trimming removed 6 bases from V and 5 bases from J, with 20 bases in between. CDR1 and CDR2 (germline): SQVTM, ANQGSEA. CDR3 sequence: CSVAGTPRGHEQYF. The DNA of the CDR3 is TGCAGCGTAGCCGGGACTCCGAGGGGCCACGAGCAGTACTTC.

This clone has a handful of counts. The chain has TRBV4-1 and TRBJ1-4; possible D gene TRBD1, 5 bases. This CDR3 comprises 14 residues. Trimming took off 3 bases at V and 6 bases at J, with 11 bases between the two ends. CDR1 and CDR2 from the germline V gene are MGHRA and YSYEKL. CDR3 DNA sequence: TGCGCCAGCAGCCATCGGGGGAGGGATGAAAAACTGTTTTTT. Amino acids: CASSHRGRDEKLFF.

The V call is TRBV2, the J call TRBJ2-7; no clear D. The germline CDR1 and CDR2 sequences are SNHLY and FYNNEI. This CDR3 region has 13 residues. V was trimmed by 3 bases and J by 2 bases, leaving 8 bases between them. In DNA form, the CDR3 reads TGTGCCAGCAGTGACATGTTTCCCTACGAGCAGTACTTC. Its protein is CASSDMFPYEQYF.

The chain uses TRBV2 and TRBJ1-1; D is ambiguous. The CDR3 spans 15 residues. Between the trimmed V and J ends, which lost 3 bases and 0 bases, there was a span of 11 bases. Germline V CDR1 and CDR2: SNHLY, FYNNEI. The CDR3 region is CASSEAVGLNTEAFF. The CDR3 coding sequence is TGTGCCAGCAGTGAGGCAGTCGGGTTGAACACTGAAGCTTTCTTT.

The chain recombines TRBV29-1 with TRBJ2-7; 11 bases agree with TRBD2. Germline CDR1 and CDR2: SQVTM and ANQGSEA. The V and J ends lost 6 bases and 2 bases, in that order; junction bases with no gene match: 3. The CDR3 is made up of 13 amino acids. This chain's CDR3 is CSVTSGGTYEQYF. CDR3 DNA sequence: TGCAGCGTCACTAGCGGGGGAACCTACGAGCAGTACTTC.

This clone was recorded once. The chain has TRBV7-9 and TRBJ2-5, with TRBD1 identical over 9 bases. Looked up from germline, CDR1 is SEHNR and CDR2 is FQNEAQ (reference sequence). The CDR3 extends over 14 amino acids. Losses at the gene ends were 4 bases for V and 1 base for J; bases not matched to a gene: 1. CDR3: CASSWGQGQETQYF. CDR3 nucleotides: TGTGCCAGCAGCTGGGGACAGGGCCAAGAGACCCAGTACTTC.

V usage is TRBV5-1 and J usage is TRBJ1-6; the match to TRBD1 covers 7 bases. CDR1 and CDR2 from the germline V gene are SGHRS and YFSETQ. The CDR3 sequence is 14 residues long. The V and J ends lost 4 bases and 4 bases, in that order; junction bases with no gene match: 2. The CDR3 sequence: CASSMDRYNSPLHF. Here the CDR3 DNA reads TGCGCCAGCAGCATGGACAGGTATAATTCACCCCTCCACTTT. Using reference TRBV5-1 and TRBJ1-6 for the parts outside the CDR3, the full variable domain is KAGVTQTPRYLIKTRGQQVTLSCSPISGHRSVSWYQQTPGQGLQFLFEYFSETQRNKGNFPGRFSGRQFSNSRSEMNVSTLELGDSALYLCASSMDRYNSPLHFGNGTRLTVT.

The CDR3 loop is CASSLSAEPRHTQYF. The CDR3 DNA sequence: TGTGCCAGCAGCTTATCAGCGGAGCCGCGACATACGCAGTATTTT. The chain carries TRBV7-2 and TRBJ2-3; possibly TRBD2 for D (5 bases). Germline values: CDR1 SGHTA, CDR2 FQGNSA. The ends were cut back, 2 bases at V and 7 bases at J, with 16 bases in the middle. The CDR3 runs 15 residues.

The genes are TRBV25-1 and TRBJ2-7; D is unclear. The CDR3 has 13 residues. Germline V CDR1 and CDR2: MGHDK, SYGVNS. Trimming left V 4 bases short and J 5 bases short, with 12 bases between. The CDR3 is CASSGALGNEQYF. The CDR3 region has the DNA TGTGCCAGCAGTGGGGCTTTAGGGAACGAGCAGTACTTC.

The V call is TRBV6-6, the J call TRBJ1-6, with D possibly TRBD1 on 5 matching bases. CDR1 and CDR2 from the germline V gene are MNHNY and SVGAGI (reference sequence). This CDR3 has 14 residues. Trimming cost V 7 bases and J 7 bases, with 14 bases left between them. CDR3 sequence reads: CASTERTPNSPLHF. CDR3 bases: TGTGCCAGCACGGAAAGGACACCCAATTCACCCCTCCACTTT.

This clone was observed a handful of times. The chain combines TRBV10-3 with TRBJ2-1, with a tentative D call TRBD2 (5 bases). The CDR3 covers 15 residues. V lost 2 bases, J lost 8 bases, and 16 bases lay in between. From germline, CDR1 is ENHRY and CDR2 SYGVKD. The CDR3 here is CAISEEPAAVDEQFF. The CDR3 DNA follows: TGTGCCATCAGTGAGGAGCCAGCGGCCGTTGATGAGCAGTTCTTC.

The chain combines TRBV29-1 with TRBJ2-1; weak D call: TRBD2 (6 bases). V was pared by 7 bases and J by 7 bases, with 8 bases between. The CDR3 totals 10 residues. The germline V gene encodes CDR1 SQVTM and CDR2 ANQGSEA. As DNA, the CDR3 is TGCAGCGGGGGGGATAATGAGCAGTTCTTC. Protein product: CSGGDNEQFF.

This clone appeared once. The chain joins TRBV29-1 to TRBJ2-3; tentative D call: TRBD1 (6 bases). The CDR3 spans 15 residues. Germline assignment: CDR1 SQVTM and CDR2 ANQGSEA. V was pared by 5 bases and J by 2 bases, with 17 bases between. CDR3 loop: CSVRSPGQSTDTQYF. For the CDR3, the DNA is TGCAGCGTTCGTTCTCCGGGACAATCCACAGATACGCAGTATTTT.

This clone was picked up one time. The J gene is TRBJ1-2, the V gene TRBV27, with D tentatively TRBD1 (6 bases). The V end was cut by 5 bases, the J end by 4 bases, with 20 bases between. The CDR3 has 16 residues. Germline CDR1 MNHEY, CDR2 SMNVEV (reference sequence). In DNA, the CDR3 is TGTGCCAGCAGTCCCGGGGGGGCAGGGACACTCTATGGCTACACCTTC. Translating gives CASSPGGAGTLYGYTF.

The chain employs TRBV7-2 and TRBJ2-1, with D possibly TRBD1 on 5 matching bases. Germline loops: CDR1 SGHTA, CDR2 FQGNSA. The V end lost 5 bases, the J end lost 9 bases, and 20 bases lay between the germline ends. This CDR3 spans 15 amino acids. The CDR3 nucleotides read TGTGCCAGCAGCAACAGGTTTTGGCTAGTCGGTGAGCAGTTCTTC. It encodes CASSNRFWLVGEQFF.

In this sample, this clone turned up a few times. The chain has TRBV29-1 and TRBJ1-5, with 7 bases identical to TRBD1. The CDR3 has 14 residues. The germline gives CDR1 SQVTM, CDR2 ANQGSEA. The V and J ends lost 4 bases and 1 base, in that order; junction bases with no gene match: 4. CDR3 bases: TGCAGCGTTGCCTCGGGACAGAGCAATCAGCCCCAGCATTTT. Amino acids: CSVASGQSNQPQHF.

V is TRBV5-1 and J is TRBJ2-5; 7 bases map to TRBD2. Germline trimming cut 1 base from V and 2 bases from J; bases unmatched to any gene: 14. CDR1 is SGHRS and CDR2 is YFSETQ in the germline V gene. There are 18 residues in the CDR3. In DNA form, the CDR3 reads TGCGCCAGCAGCTTGTTGGTTCGGCGCGGGGGTCTTCAAGAGACCCAGTACTTC. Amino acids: CASSLLVRRGGLQETQYF.

The DNA for the CDR3 is TGTGCCAGCAGCGTGACAGGGTACACTGAAGCTTTCTTT. Translated: CASSVTGYTEAFF. The V call is TRBV7-9, the J call TRBJ1-1; TRBD1 matches at 7 bases. The V segment lost 5 bases and the J segment 3 bases; nucleotides outside the gene matches: 3. Germline assignment: CDR1 SEHNR and CDR2 FQNEAQ (reference sequence). The CDR3 length is 13 residues.

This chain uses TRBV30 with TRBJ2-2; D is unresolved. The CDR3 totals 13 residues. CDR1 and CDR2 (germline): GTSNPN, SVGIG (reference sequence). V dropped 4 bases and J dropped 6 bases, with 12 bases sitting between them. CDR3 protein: CAWNPLVPGELFF. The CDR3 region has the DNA TGTGCCTGGAACCCCCTGGTTCCCGGGGAGCTGTTTTTT.

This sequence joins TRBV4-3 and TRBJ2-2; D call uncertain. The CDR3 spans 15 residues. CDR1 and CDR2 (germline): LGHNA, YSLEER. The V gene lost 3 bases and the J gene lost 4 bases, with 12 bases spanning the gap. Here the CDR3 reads CASSQGFSSTGELFF. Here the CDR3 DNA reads TGCGCCAGCAGCCAGGGTTTCAGTTCCACCGGGGAGCTGTTTTTT.

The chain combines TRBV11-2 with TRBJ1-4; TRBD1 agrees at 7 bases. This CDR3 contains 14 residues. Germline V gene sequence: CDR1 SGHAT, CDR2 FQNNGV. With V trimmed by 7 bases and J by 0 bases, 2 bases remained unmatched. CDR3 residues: CASNQGATNEKLFF. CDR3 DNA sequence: TGTGCCAGCAACCAGGGGGCAACTAATGAAAAACTGTTTTTT.